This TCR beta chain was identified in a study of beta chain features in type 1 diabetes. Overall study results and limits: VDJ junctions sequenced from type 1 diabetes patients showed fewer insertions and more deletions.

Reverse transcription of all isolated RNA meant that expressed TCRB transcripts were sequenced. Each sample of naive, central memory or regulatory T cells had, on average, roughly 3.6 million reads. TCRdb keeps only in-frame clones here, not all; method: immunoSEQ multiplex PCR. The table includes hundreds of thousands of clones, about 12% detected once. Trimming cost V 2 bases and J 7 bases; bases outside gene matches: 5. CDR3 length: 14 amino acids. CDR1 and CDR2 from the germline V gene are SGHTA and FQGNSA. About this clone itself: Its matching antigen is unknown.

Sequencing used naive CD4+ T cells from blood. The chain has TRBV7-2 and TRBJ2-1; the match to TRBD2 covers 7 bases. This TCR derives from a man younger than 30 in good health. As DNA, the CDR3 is TGTGCCAGCAGCTTAAGACTAGCTGCGAATGAGCAGTTCTTC. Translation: CASSLRLAANEQFF.